A single sample gave rise to the 25 T cell receptor beta chains below, sequenced in a study of cytomegalovirus exposure and HLA in healthy donors. The primer mix had 60 Vbeta and 13 Jbeta primers. Only in-frame clones appear in the TCRdb table, and some are missing; sequencing was by immunoSEQ multiplex PCR. This sample has some 44,000 clones, with roughly 47% found just once. Sequencing used PBMCs. These receptors were taken from a human donor in good health.

The chain carries TRBV2 and TRBJ2-3; D perhaps matches TRBD1 (5 bases). Germline CDR1 SNHLY, CDR2 FYNNEI. The V and J ends lost 7 bases and 0 bases respectively, with 11 bases between them. The CDR3 contains 14 residues. The CDR3 DNA reads TGTGCCAGCAATGGGGCCCTAAGCACAGATACGCAGTATTTT. Its translation is CASNGALSTDTQYF.

The V call is TRBV18, the J call TRBJ2-2; a possible D gene is TRBD2 (6 bases). Germline CDR1 and CDR2: KGHSH and LQKENI. With 2 bases removed from V and 1 base from J, the gap between germline ends came to 8 bases. The CDR3 is 15 residues long. The CDR3 loop is CASSPVAVNTGELFF. The CDR3 DNA reads TGTGCCAGCTCACCAGTAGCGGTGAACACCGGGGAGCTGTTTTTT.

The chain couples TRBV21-1 to TRBJ2-7; the listed D gene, TRBD1, was not tested against the DNA. TRBV21-1 is tagged as a pseudogene. There are 18 residues in the CDR3. The CDR3 DNA sequence: TGTGCCAGCAGCAAAGACCTCACAGGGGGCGACTGTCCCTACGAGCAGTACTTC. Protein: CASSKDLTGGDCPYEQYF.

This sequence joins TRBV5-1 and TRBJ2-1; 7 bases match TRBD2. CDR3 length equals 14 residues. Germline CDR1 is SGHRS and CDR2 is YFSETQ. V shed 4 bases, J shed 5 bases, and the junction held 6 bases outside the gene matches. DNA for the CDR3: TGCGCCAGCAGCCGACTGCTAGCGGACAATGAGCAGTTCTTC. Its translation: CASSRLLADNEQFF.

This clone has just a few counts. The chain links TRBV5-4 to TRBJ1-6, with TRBD1 matching 10 bases. The CDR3 loop spans 16 amino acids. With V trimmed by 4 bases and J by 7 bases, 8 bases remained unmatched. Germline V CDR1 and CDR2: SGHNT, YYREEE (reference sequence). The CDR3 is CASSAPGQGRNSPLHF. The CDR3 DNA reads TGTGCCAGCAGCGCACCGGGACAGGGGCGGAATTCACCCCTCCACTTT.

This clone has just a few counts. V usage is TRBV6-6 and J usage is TRBJ1-1; D may be TRBD1 (6 bases). V shed 5 bases and J shed 0 bases, with 10 bases lying between them. This CDR3 contains 14 residues. CDR1 and CDR2 from the germline V gene are MNHNY and SVGAGI (reference sequence). The CDR3: CASSPRTVNTEAFF. The CDR3 bases are TGTGCCAGCAGTCCACGGACAGTGAACACTGAAGCTTTCTTT.

The chain joins TRBV7-8 to TRBJ1-1; D gene uncertain. The germline V gene encodes CDR1 SGHVS and CDR2 FQNEAQ. The CDR3 is made up of 14 amino acids. Trimming took off 5 bases at V and 6 bases at J, with 16 bases between the two ends. CDR3 nucleotides: TGTGCCAGCAGCGCCACGTCAGGCGGGGCTGAAGCTTTCTTT. Translated, it gives CASSATSGGAEAFF.

This clone turned up a few times. The chain joins TRBV9 to TRBJ2-7, with 9 bases fitting TRBD1. Germline V gene data show CDR1 as SGDLS and CDR2 as YYNGEE. Trimming took 0 bases from V and 6 from J; bases not matched to a gene: 7. The CDR3 is 15 amino acids. This CDR3 is CASSVDGTGYAEQYF. The CDR3 nucleotides read TGTGCCAGCAGCGTAGACGGGACAGGGTACGCCGAGCAGTACTTC. The full variable domain, with the rest looked up from reference TRBV9 and TRBJ2-7, is DSGVTQTPKHLITATGQRVTLRCSPRSGDLSVYWYQQSLDQGLQFLIQYYNGEERAKGNILERFSAQQFPDLHSELNLSSLELGDSALYFCASSVDGTGYAEQYFGPGTRLTVT.

J is TRBJ2-1 and V is TRBV2, with TRBD2 identical over 9 bases. The CDR3 length is 14 residues. The V and J ends lost 7 bases and 3 bases, in that order; junction bases with no gene match: 4. Germline CDR1 is SNHLY and CDR2 is FYNNEI. CDR3 loop: CASKGGRVYNEQFF. The CDR3 coding sequence is TGTGCCAGCAAAGGCGGGAGGGTCTACAATGAGCAGTTCTTC.

This clone was detected a few times. This chain connects TRBV5-1 to TRBJ1-2, with TRBD1 matching 7 bases. This CDR3 is built from 17 residues. CDR1 and CDR2 (germline): SGHRS, YFSETQ. V was clipped by 0 bases and J by 8 bases; unmatched bases: 16. The CDR3 loop reads CASSLARGTGNMLGYTF. The DNA for the CDR3 is TGCGCCAGCAGCTTGGCCAGGGGGACTGGGAACATGTTGGGCTACACCTTC.

The genes are TRBV5-1 and TRBJ1-1, with 7 nucleotides matching TRBD1. V shed 1 base, J shed 0 bases, and the junction held 6 bases outside the gene matches. Looked up from germline, CDR1 is SGHRS and CDR2 is YFSETQ. The CDR3 has 16 residues. The CDR3 is CASSLRATGMNTEAFF. The DNA for the CDR3 is TGCGCCAGCAGCTTGAGGGCGACAGGGATGAACACTGAAGCTTTCTTT.

The chain carries TRBV7-6 and TRBJ2-2, with 12 nucleotides matching TRBD2. The V gene end was trimmed by 4 bases and the J gene end by 4 bases; junction bases not matched to a gene: 4. This CDR3 contains 16 residues. CDR1 and CDR2 (germline): SGHVS, FNYEAQ. CDR3 bases: TGTGCCAGCAGCTCTTTACTAGCGGGAGGCACCGGGGAGCTGTTTTTT. This codes for CASSSLLAGGTGELFF.

This clone was detected only once. The chain employs TRBV4-3 and TRBJ2-1, with a tentative D call TRBD2 (7 bases). V was cut by 4 bases and J by 0 bases, with 19 bases left in between. The CDR3 has 18 amino acids. Germline V gene lookup returns CDR1 LGHNA and CDR2 YSLEER. Written as DNA, the CDR3 is TGCGCCAGCAGCCCGCAGCCCCCGGGGGGCCTCTCCTACAATGAGCAGTTCTTC. It is translated as CASSPQPPGGLSYNEQFF.

V gene TRBV5-1 combines with J gene TRBJ1-1, with D tentatively TRBD1 (6 bases). V was trimmed by 0 bases and J by 5 bases, leaving 14 bases between them. This CDR3 contains 15 residues. Germline loops: CDR1 SGHRS, CDR2 YFSETQ. As DNA, the CDR3 is TGCGCCAGCAGCTTGGGGGGAACAGGGATGACTGAAGCTTTCTTT. This codes for CASSLGGTGMTEAFF.

J is TRBJ2-2 and V is TRBV4-3; perhaps TRBD1 as D (7 bases). Germline V gene sequence: CDR1 LGHNA, CDR2 YSLEER. Trimming took 3 bases from V and 5 from J, leaving 13 bases between them. The CDR3 is 15 residues long. CDR3 sequence reads: CASSHPRGATGELFF. CDR3 nucleotide sequence: TGCGCCAGCAGCCATCCCAGGGGGGCGACCGGGGAGCTGTTTTTT.

The rearrangement joins TRBV9 to TRBJ1-3; 9 nucleotides line up with TRBD1. From germline, CDR1 is SGDLS and CDR2 YYNGEE. This CDR3 contains 19 residues. V gave up 4 bases and J gave up 4 bases; unmatched junction bases: 18. The CDR3 is CASSPRGTGMSREGNTIYF. The CDR3 region has the DNA TGTGCCAGCAGCCCCCGGGGGACAGGGATGTCTCGTGAGGGAAACACCATATATTTT.

The table lists this clone with a few counts. The chain uses TRBV19 and TRBJ2-1; D uncertain. V was shortened by 5 bases and J by 10 bases, with 12 bases between the two germline ends. The germline CDR1 and CDR2 sequences are LNHDA and SQIVND (reference sequence). CDR3 size: 12 residues. The CDR3 sequence is CASSDLESEQFF. CDR3 sequence (DNA): TGTGCCAGTAGTGATCTGGAGTCCGAGCAGTTCTTC.

V is TRBV7-3 and J is TRBJ2-6; 15 nucleotides agree with TRBD2. V lost 5 bases and J lost 2; bases outside the gene matches: 4. Germline values: CDR1 SGHTA, CDR2 FQGTGA. The CDR3 has 18 amino acids. CDR3 in amino acids: CASSPRTSGRAGANVLTF. The CDR3 region has the DNA TGTGCCAGCAGCCCCCGGACTAGCGGGAGGGCTGGGGCCAACGTCCTGACTTTC.

This clone was counted only a few times. The rearrangement uses TRBV28 and TRBJ1-3; maybe TRBD1 (6 bases). Germline CDR1 reads MDHEN; CDR2 reads SYDVKM. Trimming pared 8 bases from V and 4 bases from J, leaving 15 bases between. The length of the CDR3 is 14 residues. The DNA of the CDR3 is TGTGCCAGCCTAACCGGGAGGGGGGGAAACACCATATATTTT. Protein sequence: CASLTGRGGNTIYF.

The chain carries TRBV2 and TRBJ2-7; TRBD1 might be the D (5 bases). The V end lost 5 bases, the J end lost 0 bases, and 11 bases lay between the germline ends. The CDR3 is 14 residues long. Germline CDR1 and CDR2: SNHLY and FYNNEI. The CDR3 nucleotides read TGTGCCAGCAGTTCTGGGGCGTACTCCTACGAGCAGTACTTC. It specifies CASSSGAYSYEQYF.

The J gene is TRBJ1-5, the V gene TRBV19; 7 nucleotides line up with TRBD1. Germline V gives CDR1 LNHDA, CDR2 SQIVND (reference sequence). The CDR3 contains 15 residues. V lost 6 bases to trimming and J lost 2 bases; unmatched junction nucleotides: 7. CDR3 amino acids: CASSLQGRRNQPQHF. The CDR3 nucleotides read TGTGCCAGTAGCCTACAGGGGAGGCGCAATCAGCCCCAGCATTTT.

The chain uses TRBV9 and TRBJ2-5, with D possibly being TRBD2 (6 bases). This CDR3 is 14 amino acids long. Germline lookup yields CDR1 SGDLS and CDR2 YYNGEE. V lost 3 bases, J lost 1 base, and 10 bases lay in between. The CDR3 DNA reads as TGTGCCAGCAGCGAGTCTAGCGCCCAAGAGACCCAGTACTTC. Translation gives CASSESSAQETQYF.

The genes are TRBV5-5 and TRBJ2-1, with 16 bases aligning to TRBD2. The CDR3 runs 16 residues. V shed 4 bases, J shed 9 bases, and the junction held 7 bases outside the gene matches. Germline CDR1 and CDR2: SGHKS and YYEKEE (reference sequence). The CDR3 coding sequence is TGTGCCAGCAGCCGGGGACTAGCGGGAGGGCAGGCTGAGCAGTTCTTC. It codes for CASSRGLAGGQAEQFF.

The chain couples TRBV7-9 to TRBJ1-5; TRBD1 matches at 10 bases. V lost 0 bases, J lost 7 bases, and 6 bases stayed unmatched. The CDR3 runs to 16 residues. From germline, CDR1 is SEHNR and CDR2 FQNEAQ (reference sequence). CDR3 sequence (DNA): TGTGCCAGCAGCTTAGCGACCGGGACAGGGGAACAGCCCCAGCATTTT. It encodes CASSLATGTGEQPQHF.

The chain carries TRBV7-2 and TRBJ2-7; TRBD2 aligns across 8 bases. Losses at the gene ends were 5 bases for V and 2 bases for J; bases not matched to a gene: 11. The CDR3 runs to 16 residues. In germline, CDR1 is SGHTA, CDR2 FQGNSA. The CDR3 region has the DNA TGTGCCAGCAGCGCAAGAGCCCGAGCGGGGGCCTACGAGCAGTACTTC. This codes for CASSARARAGAYEQYF.